Presented here are 8 T cell receptor beta chains from one specimen sequenced in a study of blood T cell repertoires in COVID-19. TCRdb's copy holds only in-frame clones and misses some; the assay was immunoSEQ multiplex PCR. The sample consists of approximately 59,000 clones, approximately 80% of them appearing once. Sequenced material: peripheral blood. Every receptor here comes from an elderly woman with acute or convalescent COVID-19.

This clone was recorded a few times. The chain employs TRBV5-4 and TRBJ1-1, with D uncertain. Per germline, CDR1 SGHNT and CDR2 YYREEE (reference sequence). CDR3 length: 14 amino acids. V was pared by 4 bases and J by 6 bases, with 16 bases between. The CDR3 nucleotides are TGTGCCAGCAGCCCGCAGGAGGCAGGACCTGAAGCTTTCTTT. This codes for CASSPQEAGPEAFF.

CDR3 nucleotides: TGTGCCAGCAGCCGACAGTTAGTGAACACCGGGGAGCTGTTTTTT. Translating it yields CASSRQLVNTGELFF. This sequence joins TRBV5-5 and TRBJ2-2; TRBD1 might be the D (5 bases). CDR3 length: 15 amino acids. V was trimmed by 4 bases and J by 1 base, leaving 11 bases between them. Germline V lookup: CDR1 SGHKS, CDR2 YYEKEE (reference sequence). The entire variable domain, with the rest obtained from reference TRBV5-5 and TRBJ2-2, is as follows: DAGVTQSPTHLIKTRGQQVTLRCSPISGHKSVSWYQQVLGQGPQFIFQYYEKEERGRGNFPDRFSARQFPNYSSELNVNALLLGDSALYLCASSRQLVNTGELFFGEGSRLTVL.

This chain joins TRBV7-8 and TRBJ2-7; a weak D match, TRBD1 (5 bases). From germline, CDR1 is SGHVS and CDR2 FQNEAQ. V lost 4 bases and J lost 3, with 7 bases in between. The CDR3 totals 12 residues. CDR3: CASSSTVYEQYF. The CDR3 region has the DNA TGTGCCAGCAGCTCGACAGTCTACGAGCAGTACTTC.

The V and J genes are TRBV6-5 and TRBJ1-1; 7 positions match TRBD1. The trim removed 10 bases at V and 3 bases at J, leaving 11 bases unmatched. Germline V CDR1 and CDR2: MNHEY, SVGAGI. This CDR3 has 14 amino acids. CDR3 in amino acids: CATRRQGWDTEAFF. The CDR3 DNA is TGTGCCACCAGACGACAGGGTTGGGACACTGAAGCTTTCTTT.

The chain uses TRBV6-5 and TRBJ2-1; no definite D call. CDR1 is MNHEY and CDR2 is SVGAGI in the germline V gene. The CDR3 totals 12 residues. V lost 7 bases and J lost 7, with 11 bases in between. The CDR3: CASNSNRNEQFF. The CDR3 DNA reads as TGTGCCAGCAACTCAAACCGGAATGAGCAGTTCTTC.

The genes are TRBV3-1 (or the pseudogene TRBV3-2) and TRBJ2-1; 14 bases match TRBD2. Trimming at V came to 1 base and at J to 7 bases, leaving 3 bases not matched to a gene. The CDR3 runs to 16 residues. Germline V gene data show CDR1 as LGHDT and CDR2 as YNNKEL (reference sequence). CDR3 amino acids: CASSQGGLAGVNEQFF. CDR3 sequence (DNA): TGTGCCAGCAGCCAAGGGGGACTAGCGGGAGTGAATGAGCAGTTCTTC.

The V call is TRBV6-5, the J call TRBJ1-1; D not certain. This CDR3 spans 13 amino acids. CDR1 MNHEY and CDR2 SVGAGI come from the germline V gene. V was pared by 5 bases and J by 5 bases, with 12 bases between. The CDR3 loop reads CASSTETYTEAFF. DNA for the CDR3: TGTGCCAGCAGTACAGAGACCTATACTGAAGCTTTCTTT.

This chain links TRBV7-9 with TRBJ2-3; 8 nucleotides align to TRBD2. V shed 5 bases and J 0 bases; nucleotides not matched to a gene: 4. The CDR3 is 15 amino acids. Germline V lookup: CDR1 SEHNR, CDR2 FQNEAQ (reference sequence). The CDR3 nucleotides are TGTGCCAGCAGCGATCAGCGGGGGAGCACAGATACGCAGTATTTT. Its protein product is CASSDQRGSTDTQYF. Based on the CDR3 plus reference TRBV7-9 and TRBJ2-3, the full variable domain is DTGVSQNPRHKITKRGQNVTFRCDPISEHNRLYWYRQTLGQGPEFLTYFQNEAQLEKSRLLSDRFSAERPKGSFSTLEIQRTEQGDSAMYLCASSDQRGSTDTQYFGPGTRLTVL.